Following are 21 T cell receptor beta chains from one sample sequenced in a study of Ad26.COV2.S vaccination and SARS-CoV-2 variants. Using immunoSEQ multiplex PCR, the repertoire was profiled, and TCRdb retains in-frame clones only, with some absent. The sample lists around 450,000 clones; roughly 90% were seen once. Treatment here: approximately 18 received Ad26.COV2.S at low or high dose, single or two shots; five or six received placebo; per-sample allocation not given. Repertoires come from day 63 after the first vaccine or placebo injection. Specimen: peripheral blood, collected in a trial of Ad26.COV2.S vaccine versus placebo. Receptors were obtained from a person between 18 and 65 years old who received the Ad26.COV2.S COVID-19 vaccine or a placebo.

This clone was observed a handful of times. V usage is TRBV11-2 and J usage is TRBJ1-3, with a possible D match to TRBD1 (5 bases). The CDR3 spans 17 residues. V lost 4 bases, J lost 1 base, and 17 bases lay in between. Germline CDR1 and CDR2: SGHAT and FQNNGV. The DNA of the CDR3 is TGTGCCAGCAGCTCGCCCCAGGCAGGGCTGTCTGGAAACACCATATATTTT. Protein sequence: CASSSPQAGLSGNTIYF.

The chain couples TRBV7-9 to TRBJ1-1; 7 bases map to TRBD1. There are 13 residues in the CDR3. Germline V gene data show CDR1 as SEHNR and CDR2 as FQNEAQ (reference sequence). Trimming took 5 bases from V and 11 from J; bases not matched to a gene: 11. The CDR3: CASSDSTGVVAFF. CDR3 coding DNA: TGTGCCAGCAGCGATTCTACAGGGGTCGTCGCTTTCTTT.

This chain connects TRBV6-2 or TRBV6-3 to TRBJ2-7, with 8 bases fitting TRBD2. Trimming took 4 bases from V and 5 from J; bases not matched to a gene: 7. Germline-derived CDR1 and CDR2 are MNHEY and SVGEGT. The length of the CDR3 is 14 residues. The CDR3 loop is CASSLRGGLNEQYF. The CDR3 DNA follows: TGTGCCAGCAGTTTACGGGGGGGCCTGAACGAGCAGTACTTC.

The chain carries TRBV15 and TRBJ1-4; maybe TRBD1 (5 bases). This CDR3 has 17 amino acids. From germline, CDR1 is LNHNV and CDR2 YYDKDF (reference sequence). Trimming pared 3 bases from V and 4 bases from J, leaving 18 bases between. CDR3 region: CATSRDDSGAFNEKLFF. The CDR3 DNA reads as TGTGCCACCAGCAGGGATGACAGTGGGGCTTTTAATGAAAAACTGTTTTTT.

The gene calls are TRBV7-9 and TRBJ2-1, with D possibly being TRBD1 (5 bases). From germline, CDR1 is SEHNR and CDR2 FQNEAQ (reference sequence). The CDR3 runs 14 residues. V lost 1 base and J 5 bases, leaving 9 bases between the germline ends. In DNA form, the CDR3 reads TGTGCCAGCAGCTTAGTCGCAGGGCACAATGAGCAGTTCTTC. It encodes CASSLVAGHNEQFF.

V is TRBV19 and J is TRBJ1-1; 10 bases agree with TRBD1. Per germline, CDR1 LNHDA and CDR2 SQIVND (reference sequence). V lost 5 bases and J lost 1; bases outside the gene matches: 13. The CDR3 extends over 18 amino acids. CDR3 bases: TGTGCCAGTAGTGTCCTGAGGGACAGGGGCGGGAGGAACACTGAAGCTTTCTTT. This encodes CASSVLRDRGGRNTEAFF.

This clone was detected a few times. The gene calls are TRBV4-3 and TRBJ1-4; D ambiguous. The CDR3 consists of 15 residues. CDR1 LGHNA and CDR2 YSLEER come from the germline V gene. V was pared by 1 base and J by 3 bases, with 9 bases between. The CDR3 DNA sequence: TGCGCCAGCAGCCAAGGTGTCAGCCCTAATGAAAAACTGTTTTTT. It codes for CASSQGVSPNEKLFF.

This clone was observed a single time. V usage is TRBV5-1 and J usage is TRBJ1-1; D ambiguous. The CDR3 loop spans 13 amino acids. V was cut by 6 bases and J by 3 bases, with 12 bases left in between. CDR1 is SGHRS and CDR2 is YFSETQ in the germline V gene. The CDR3 protein is CASTRGVDTEAFF. DNA of the CDR3: TGCGCCAGCACCCGTGGGGTAGACACTGAAGCTTTCTTT.

This clone was recorded once. The V call is TRBV6-6, the J call TRBJ1-3, with no clear D. The CDR3 runs to 14 residues. The V end was cut by 7 bases, the J end by 0 bases, with 10 bases between. Germline-derived CDR1 and CDR2 are MNHNY and SVGAGI (reference sequence). The CDR3 DNA reads as TGTGCCAGCACCCTGACTAGCTCTGGAAACACCATATATTTT. It is translated as CASTLTSSGNTIYF.

This clone was counted between two and nine times. In DNA form, the CDR3 reads TGCGCCAGCAGCAGAAGAGTACAAGGCTACACCTTC. Translated: CASSRRVQGYTF. This chain joins TRBV5-1 and TRBJ1-2; no clear D gene. This CDR3 comprises 12 residues. Trimming stripped 4 bases from V and 8 bases from J, with 12 bases between. Germline V gene sequence: CDR1 SGHRS, CDR2 YFSETQ.

The rearrangement joins TRBV6-6 to TRBJ1-3, with a tentative D call TRBD1 (6 bases). The CDR3 spans 13 residues. Germline V gene data show CDR1 as MNHNY and CDR2 as SVGAGI (reference sequence). V lost 2 bases to trimming and J lost 4 bases, with 6 bases between them. CDR3 coding DNA: TGTGCCAGCAGTTACACAGGGGGAAACACCATATATTTT. Encoded protein: CASSYTGGNTIYF.

This chain's CDR3 is CASSFRGADTQYF. DNA for the CDR3: TGTGCCAGCAGCTTTCGGGGGGCAGATACGCAGTATTTT. The J gene is TRBJ2-3, the V gene TRBV7-8, with 7 bases aligning to TRBD2. The CDR3 is made up of 13 amino acids. Germline V gene lookup returns CDR1 SGHVS and CDR2 FQNEAQ. J was trimmed by 4 bases and V by 3 bases; bases with no gene match: 1.

The chain couples TRBV24-1 to TRBJ2-2, with 10 positions matching TRBD1. This CDR3 contains 17 residues. With 1 base clipped from V and 7 bases from J, the junction kept 8 bases outside the gene matches. Germline V gene sequence: CDR1 KGHDR, CDR2 SFDVKD. Written as DNA, the CDR3 is TGTGCCACCAGTGATTTAGCTACCAGGACAGGGGGCGGGGAGCTGTTTTTT. It translates to CATSDLATRTGGGELFF.

The chain employs TRBV2 and TRBJ1-2; 8 bases line up with TRBD1. Germline loops: CDR1 SNHLY, CDR2 FYNNEI. The CDR3 extends over 13 amino acids. The V and J ends lost 11 bases and 4 bases, in that order; junction bases with no gene match: 9. The chain's CDR3 is CAGRTGMVYGYTF. The CDR3 DNA reads TGTGCCGGACGGACAGGGATGGTCTATGGCTACACCTTC.

J is TRBJ1-6 and V is TRBV5-5; 8 bases are a match to TRBD1. After removal of 4 bases from V and 5 bases from J, the junction contained 5 bases not matched to a gene. The CDR3 consists of 15 residues. Germline assignment: CDR1 SGHKS and CDR2 YYEKEE (reference sequence). The CDR3 nucleotides read TGTGCCAGCAGCGGAGGGGACAGGCATAATTCACCCCTCCACTTT. Translation: CASSGGDRHNSPLHF.

The gene calls are TRBV30 and TRBJ2-1; possibly TRBD1 for D (5 bases). Trimming left V 8 bases short and J 6 bases short, with 20 bases between. Germline V CDR1 and CDR2: GTSNPN, SVGIG (reference sequence). This CDR3 region has 14 residues. The CDR3 nucleotides are TGTGCCAAAAGTGGCCTAACCCAGGGCAATGAGCAGTTCTTC. This encodes CAKSGLTQGNEQFF.

V and J are TRBV20-1 and TRBJ2-7; D may be TRBD2 (6 bases). Germline loops: CDR1 DFQATT, CDR2 SNEGSKA (reference sequence). CDR3 length equals 14 residues. Between the trimmed V and J ends, which lost 3 bases and 3 bases, there was a span of 15 bases. CDR3 DNA sequence: TGCAGTGCTAGTCGGGACTTTGGAGACTACGAGCAGTACTTC. It is translated as CSASRDFGDYEQYF.

This chain joins TRBV27 and TRBJ1-4; D not resolved. Germline CDR1 and CDR2: MNHEY and SMNVEV (reference sequence). Trimming took 3 bases from V and 4 from J, leaving 6 bases between them. The CDR3 sequence is 13 residues long. The CDR3 sequence is CASSLVVNEKLFF. As DNA, the CDR3 is TGTGCCAGCAGTTTGGTCGTTAATGAAAAACTGTTTTTT.

V and J are TRBV7-8 and TRBJ1-1; 9 nucleotides agree with TRBD1. The length of the CDR3 is 15 residues. The V segment lost 5 bases and the J segment 3 bases; nucleotides outside the gene matches: 7. Germline values: CDR1 SGHVS, CDR2 FQNEAQ. CDR3 nucleotide sequence: TGTGCCAGCAGCCTCGGACAGGGGAGCTACACTGAAGCTTTCTTT. This translates into CASSLGQGSYTEAFF.

The V call is TRBV11-2, the J call TRBJ2-5; 7 positions agree with TRBD2. CDR3 length: 17 residues. With V trimmed by 2 bases and J by 0 bases, 9 bases remained unmatched. Germline V gene lookup returns CDR1 SGHAT and CDR2 FQNNGV. The CDR3 sequence is CASSLSRLGGDQETQYF. As DNA, the CDR3 is TGTGCCAGCAGCTTATCCCGTTTGGGGGGGGACCAAGAGACCCAGTACTTC.

This clone was seen a handful of times. The chain joins TRBV6-2 or TRBV6-3 to TRBJ2-1, with D hard to call. The V gene lost 0 bases and the J gene lost 10 bases, with 16 bases spanning the gap. This CDR3 is 15 amino acids long. Germline CDR1 reads MNHEY; CDR2 reads SVGEGT. The CDR3: CASSYSAPTRREQFF. In DNA form, the CDR3 reads TGTGCCAGCAGTTACTCGGCCCCAACCAGGCGGGAGCAGTTCTTC.